This TCR beta chain was identified in a study of a mutant IDH1 vaccine in newly diagnosed glioma (dated by TCRdb to about 2021). At the level of the whole study: In the chemotherapy-containing groups, vaccination started alongside temozolomide cycles, whereas in patients who had radiotherapy alone it started 4-6 weeks after radiotherapy. The roughly 33 treated patients were 62.5% male and about 38% female, with a mean age of around 40 years. Prior to enrollment, patients had been given standard therapy consisting of radiotherapy alone, temozolomide alone, or radiochemotherapy with temozolomide, with the combination given to most patients. The week-35 safety follow-up took place at visit V12, and the week-47 end of study took place at visit V13. Peripheral blood samples were drawn at six visits, namely V03 (baseline), V05, V07, V10, V12 and V13. Longitudinal TCRB deep sequencing was done for 25 to 30 treated patients, wherever samples were available for exploratory analyses. The full study reports these points: No apparent relationship was observed between pseudoprogression and alterations in the top peripheral T cell clonotypes detected by TCRB sequencing. Immune responses induced by the vaccine were seen in approximately 93% of patients across multiple MHC alleles. The authors noted that analyses of patient blood samples could not be reproduced because of sample limitations. Selection of PBMC samples for TCRB deep sequencing was based on availability.

Receptor libraries were prepared by the immunoSEQ multiplex PCR assay. The hsTCRB Kit was used according to the manufacturer's protocol to amplify rearranged TCR beta chain sequences. TCRB libraries were sequenced on an Illumina MiSeq. Per the source publication's procedure: Demultiplexing, trimming and gene mapping were performed with the kit vendor's proprietary platform. TCRdb stores this immuneACCESS table with in-frame sequences only. Part of the clones is absent; in the studies checked, under half of the shortfall reflects unresolved V genes, and no reason is known for the rest. That table is the source of V, J and clone size, and D and trimming were worked out from the DNA. A total of some 61,000 clones appear in this sample, approximately 81% of them only once. The leading ten clones occupy approximately 12% of the sample. The meaning of the sample's time point label: week 35, safety follow-up. A 20-mer mutant IDH1 peptide at 300 micrograms in Montanide made up each vaccine dose, which was injected subcutaneously together with topical imiquimod. Across visits V03 through V10, patients got a total of eight vaccinations, given in weeks 1, 3, 5, 7, 11, 15, 19 and 23. The donors had newly diagnosed IDH1-mutant astrocytomas of WHO grade 3 or 4 that showed loss of nuclear ATRX. The samples were drawn from NOA16, a multicentre, single-arm, open-label phase I trial in Germany that tested a mutant IDH1 peptide vaccine in humans for the first time. The DNeasy Blood and Tissue Kit was used to extract genomic DNA from EDTA blood for TCRB sequencing.

This clone occurred once. Its cognate antigen has yet to be identified. Qualities for individual bases were not recorded, and no much larger clone is one base off. Inclusive of the bounding cysteine and phenylalanine, the CDR3 is 14 residues long. CDR3 DNA only is kept here, 42 bases in frame from base 1. The V end loses 2 bases and the J end loses 5 bases, and a stretch of 12 bases separates them. The germline V gene encodes CDR1 SNHLY and CDR2 FYNNEI. Source: PBMCs, taken from a glioma patient whose treatment included an IDH1 peptide vaccine. The sequence was collected from a man between 18 and 35 years old with glioma. This sequence uses TRBV2 and TRBJ1-1; perhaps TRBD1 is the D gene, with 6 bases matching. The bases read TGTGCCAGCAGTGAAATGGGGGGCGCGACTGAAGCTTTCTTT. Its product reads: CASSEMGGATEAFF.